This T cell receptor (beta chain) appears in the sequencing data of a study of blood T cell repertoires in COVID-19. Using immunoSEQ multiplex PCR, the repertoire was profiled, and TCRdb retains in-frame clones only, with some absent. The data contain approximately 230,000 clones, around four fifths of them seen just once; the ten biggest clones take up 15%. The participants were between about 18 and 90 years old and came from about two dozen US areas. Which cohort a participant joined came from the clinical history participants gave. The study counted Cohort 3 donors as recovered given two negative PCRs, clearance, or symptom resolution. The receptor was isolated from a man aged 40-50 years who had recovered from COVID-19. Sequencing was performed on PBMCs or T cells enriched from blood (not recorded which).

The CDR3 loop reads CASSYRDTFNSPLHF. The DNA for the CDR3 is TGCGCCAGCAGCTACAGGGACACTTTTAATTCACCCCTCCACTTT. This sequence joins TRBV5-1 and TRBJ1-6; D is perhaps TRBD1 (6 bases). The CDR3 runs to 15 residues. Germline-derived CDR1 and CDR2 are SGHRS and YFSETQ. V was cut by 3 bases and J by 6 bases, with 13 bases left in between.